The 11 T cell receptor beta chains in this list originate from one sample, sequenced in a study of naive and memory T cell subsets. The beta constant-region primer was an equimolar mix of two oligonucleotides covering TRBC1 and TRBC2. Four rounds of PCR amplified the ligated cDNA using nested alpha and beta constant-region primers plus SP2. MiXCR was run by TCRdb on the UMI-ligation and nested PCR reads, yielding one entry per CDR3 protein. Of 95,000 to 150,000 distinct CDR3 sequences listed, approximately 37% were seen once; the top ten hold approximately 0.9%. The material sequenced was central memory CD4+ T cells from blood. Receptor source: a human donor in good health.

This rearrangement joins TRBV6-1 to TRBJ2-5; 8 bases map to TRBD1. The V segment lost 7 bases and the J segment 5 bases; nucleotides outside the gene matches: 12. Germline V gene lookup returns CDR1 MNHNS and CDR2 SASEGT. CDR3 length: 15 amino acids. CDR3 sequence reads: CASTTGQGARETQYF. CDR3 bases: TGTGCCAGCACCACGGGGCAGGGGGCTCGGGAGACCCAGTACTTC.

The chain couples TRBV28 to TRBJ2-1, with 7 bases matching TRBD2. The CDR3 runs to 16 residues. V trimming: 5 bases; J trimming: 10 bases; junction bases outside the gene matches: 17. The germline gives CDR1 MDHEN, CDR2 SYDVKM. The CDR3 here is CASSLLGEGSLGEQFF. CDR3 coding DNA: TGTGCCAGCAGTCTTCTGGGGGAGGGCTCCCTGGGAGAGCAGTTCTTC.

The rearrangement joins TRBV25-1 to TRBJ2-5; 9 positions agree with TRBD2. The trim removed 3 bases at V and 9 bases at J, leaving 14 bases unmatched. This CDR3 has 16 residues. Per the germline V gene, CDR1 is MGHDK and CDR2 is SYGVNS. CDR3 loop: CASSDRSGRSPGAQYF. In DNA form, the CDR3 reads TGTGCCAGCAGTGACCGGAGCGGGAGGTCGCCGGGCGCCCAGTACTTC.

The V gene is TRBV2, the J gene TRBJ2-2, with D tentatively TRBD1 (6 bases). Per the germline V gene, CDR1 is SNHLY and CDR2 is FYNNEI. The CDR3 has 15 amino acids. Trimming left V 3 bases short and J 5 bases short, with 13 bases between. CDR3 loop: CASSDRGSWTGELFF. The CDR3, as DNA: TGTGCCAGCAGTGACAGGGGAAGTTGGACCGGGGAGCTGTTTTTT.

This clonotype was found many times. V is TRBV20-1 and J is TRBJ2-4; TRBD1 is a possible D gene (5 bases). V lost 0 bases and J lost 0, with 9 bases in between. This CDR3 is 15 amino acids long. Germline V lookup: CDR1 DFQATT, CDR2 SNEGSKA (reference sequence). The CDR3 nucleotides read TGCAGTGCTAGAGATAGGGGTCTAGCCAAAAACATTCAGTACTTC. It encodes CSARDRGLAKNIQYF.

In this sample, this clonotype turned up a few times. The chain links TRBV18 to TRBJ2-1; 10 bases agree with TRBD1. Germline lookup yields CDR1 KGHSH and CDR2 LQKENI. J lost 9 bases, V lost 3 bases, and 14 bases had no gene match. The length of the CDR3 is 17 residues. The CDR3 bases are TGTGCCAGCTCACCTCTCGGGGGACAGGGGAAAGGAAGTGAGCAGTTCTTC. This sequence encodes CASSPLGGQGKGSEQFF.

This clonotype showed up many times. The rearrangement links TRBV4-1 to TRBJ1-3, with TRBD1 identical over 7 bases. The CDR3 sequence is 17 residues long. Germline V lookup: CDR1 MGHRA, CDR2 YSYEKL. V was clipped by 0 bases and J by 2 bases; unmatched bases: 7. Here the CDR3 reads CASSQDRARGAGNTIYF. The DNA of the CDR3 is TGCGCCAGCAGCCAAGATCGAGCCAGGGGGGCTGGAAACACCATATATTTT.

This clonotype has just a few counts. This rearrangement joins TRBV6-2 or TRBV6-3 to TRBJ2-2, with 11 nucleotides matching TRBD2. CDR3 length equals 21 residues. Trimming at V came to 8 bases and at J to 4 bases, leaving 24 bases not matched to a gene. The V gene's germline CDR1 is MNHEY and CDR2 SVGEGT. The CDR3 DNA reads TGTGCCAGCCTTTTAAGGAGAAGACTAGCGGGGACAGTATTCCCCACCGGGGAGCTGTTTTTT. Protein product: CASLLRRRLAGTVFPTGELFF.

This clonotype was picked up a small number of times. The chain uses TRBV28 and TRBJ2-5, with no clear D. CDR3 length equals 12 residues. The V gene's germline CDR1 is MDHEN and CDR2 SYDVKM. The germline V and J ends were trimmed by 6 bases and 6 bases, with 11 bases remaining between them. CDR3 DNA sequence: TGTGCCAGCAGCCCGGGCTCTAAGACCCAGTACTTC. This translates into CASSPGSKTQYF.

This clonotype was seen many times. One end of the junction is discordant with germline, which a read error may explain. The chain is built from TRBV5-1 and TRBJ2-6; no reliable D call. Per germline, CDR1 SGHRS and CDR2 YFSETQ. This CDR3 region has 15 residues. CDR3 amino acids: CASSLTVSGANVLTF. CDR3 sequence (DNA): TGTGCCAGCAGCTTAACGGTCTCTGGGGCCAACGTCCTGACTTTC.

The chain has TRBV11-2 and TRBJ2-1, with 7 bases fitting TRBD2. The CDR3 has 17 amino acids. The germline gives CDR1 SGHAT, CDR2 FQNNGV. Trimming took 3 bases from V and 1 from J; bases not matched to a gene: 9. The CDR3 nucleotides are TGTGCCAGCAGCTTTTCGCGGGAGCACCAATCCTACAATGAGCAGTTCTTC. Translating gives CASSFSREHQSYNEQFF.